This TCR beta chain was sequenced in a study of cytomegalovirus exposure and HLA in healthy donors. Per germline, CDR1 SEHNR and CDR2 FQNEAQ (reference sequence). This CDR3 has 14 residues. Between the trimmed V and J ends, which lost 10 bases and 4 bases, there was a span of 16 bases. Assay used: immunoSEQ multiplex PCR; TCRdb lists only in-frame clones, some missing. The sample lists roughly 63,000 clones, about 89% occurring once. The table lists this clone with a count of one. This clonotype originated in a woman aged 18-30 years in good health and CMV-seronegative. The genes are TRBV7-9 and TRBJ1-4; maybe TRBD1 (5 bases). The specimen sequenced was PBMCs. The CDR3 loop reads CATGPAGLNEKLFF. In nucleotides, the CDR3 is TGTGCCACGGGTCCGGCAGGGCTTAATGAAAAACTGTTTTTT.